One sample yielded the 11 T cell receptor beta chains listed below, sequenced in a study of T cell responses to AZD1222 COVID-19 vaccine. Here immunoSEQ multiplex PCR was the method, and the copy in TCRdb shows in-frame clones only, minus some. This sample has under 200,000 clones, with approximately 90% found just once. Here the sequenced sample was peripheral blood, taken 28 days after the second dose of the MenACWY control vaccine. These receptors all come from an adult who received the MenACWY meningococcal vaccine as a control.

The CDR3 DNA sequence: TGTGCCAGCAGCTTAGGGGGACAACGCAATCAGCCCCAGCATTTT. It encodes CASSLGGQRNQPQHF. The chain is built from TRBV5-5 and TRBJ1-5, with TRBD1 as a possible D gene (6 bases). Germline V CDR1 and CDR2: SGHKS, YYEKEE (reference sequence). The V and J ends lost 2 bases and 2 bases respectively, with 11 bases between them. This CDR3 has 15 residues.

CDR3: CASSQDRGLGGETQYF. As DNA, the CDR3 is TGTGCCAGCAGCCAAGATAGGGGACTAGGAGGTGAGACCCAGTACTTC. The rearrangement joins TRBV3-1 (or the pseudogene TRBV3-2) to TRBJ2-5, with TRBD2 identical over 8 bases. CDR3 size: 16 residues. Germline-derived CDR1 and CDR2 are LGHDT and YNNKEL (reference sequence). The J segment lost 5 bases and the V segment lost 0 bases, leaving 8 bases of the junction unmatched.

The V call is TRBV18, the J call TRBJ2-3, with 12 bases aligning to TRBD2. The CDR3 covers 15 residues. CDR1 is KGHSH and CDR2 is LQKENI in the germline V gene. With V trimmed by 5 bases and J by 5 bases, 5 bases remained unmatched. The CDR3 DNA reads TGTGCCAGCTCAGTGACTAGCGGGAGAGGAGATACGCAGTATTTT. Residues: CASSVTSGRGDTQYF.

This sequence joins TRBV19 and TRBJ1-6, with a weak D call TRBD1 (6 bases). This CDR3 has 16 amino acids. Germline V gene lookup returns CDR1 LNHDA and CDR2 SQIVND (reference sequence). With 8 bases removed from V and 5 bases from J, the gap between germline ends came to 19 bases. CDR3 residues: CASCDRDKGNNSPLHF. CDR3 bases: TGTGCCAGTTGTGACCGGGACAAAGGAAATAATTCACCCCTCCACTTT. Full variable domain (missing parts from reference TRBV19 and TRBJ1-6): DGGITQSPKYLFRKEGQNVTLSCEQNLNHDAMYWYRQDPGQGLRLIYYSQIVNDFQKGDIAEGYSVSREKKESFPLTVTSAQKNPTAFYLCASCDRDKGNNSPLHFGNGTRLTVT.

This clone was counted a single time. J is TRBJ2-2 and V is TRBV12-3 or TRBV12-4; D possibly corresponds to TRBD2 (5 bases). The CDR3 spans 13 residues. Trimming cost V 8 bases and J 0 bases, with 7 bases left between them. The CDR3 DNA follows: TGTGCCAGCGAGCGGTCGAACACCGGGGAGCTGTTTTTT. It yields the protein CASERSNTGELFF.

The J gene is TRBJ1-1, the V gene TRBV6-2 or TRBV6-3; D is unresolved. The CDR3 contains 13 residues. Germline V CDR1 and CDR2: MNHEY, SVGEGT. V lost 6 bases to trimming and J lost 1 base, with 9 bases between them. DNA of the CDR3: TGTGCCAGCAGCTTACAGCGGAACACTGAAGCTTTCTTT. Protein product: CASSLQRNTEAFF.

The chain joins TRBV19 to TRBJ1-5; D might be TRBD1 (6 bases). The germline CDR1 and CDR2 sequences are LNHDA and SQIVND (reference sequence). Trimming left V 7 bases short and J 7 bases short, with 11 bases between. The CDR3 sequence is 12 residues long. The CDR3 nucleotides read TGTGCCAGTACCACGGGGGGCCAGCCCCAGCATTTT. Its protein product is CASTTGGQPQHF.

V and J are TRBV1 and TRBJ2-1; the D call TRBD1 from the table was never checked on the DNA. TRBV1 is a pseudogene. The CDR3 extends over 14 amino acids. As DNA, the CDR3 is TGCACCAGCAGCCAAGCCTATTTGGGGACAACGCAGTTCTTC. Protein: CTSSQAYLGTTQFF.

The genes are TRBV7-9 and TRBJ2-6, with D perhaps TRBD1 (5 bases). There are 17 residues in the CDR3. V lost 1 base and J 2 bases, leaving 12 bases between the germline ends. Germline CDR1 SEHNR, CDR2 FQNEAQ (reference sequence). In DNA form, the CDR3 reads TGTGCCAGCAGCTTAGGGTCGGCAGGGCCTGGGGCCAACGTCCTGACTTTC. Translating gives CASSLGSAGPGANVLTF. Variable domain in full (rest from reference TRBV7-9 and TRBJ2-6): DTGVSQNPRHKITKRGQNVTFRCDPISEHNRLYWYRQTLGQGPEFLTYFQNEAQLEKSRLLSDRFSAERPKGSFSTLEIQRTEQGDSAMYLCASSLGSAGPGANVLTFGAGSRLTVL.

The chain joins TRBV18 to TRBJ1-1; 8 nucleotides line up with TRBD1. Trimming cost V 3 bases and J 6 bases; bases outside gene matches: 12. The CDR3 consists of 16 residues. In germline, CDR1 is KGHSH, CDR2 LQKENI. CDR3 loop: CASSPLRDRRVAEAFF. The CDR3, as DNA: TGTGCCAGCTCACCGCTCCGGGACAGGAGGGTAGCTGAAGCTTTCTTT.

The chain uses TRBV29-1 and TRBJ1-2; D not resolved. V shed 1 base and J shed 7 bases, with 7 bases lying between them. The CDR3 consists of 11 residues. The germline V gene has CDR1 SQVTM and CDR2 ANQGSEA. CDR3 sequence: CSVEVVAGYTF. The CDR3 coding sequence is TGCAGCGTTGAAGTTGTAGCTGGCTACACCTTC.